The 8 T cell receptor beta chains below come from one sample, sequenced in a study of blood T cell repertoires in COVID-19. Libraries were prepared by immunoSEQ multiplex PCR; TCRdb keeps only in-frame clonotypes and omits some of them. The sample has approximately 100,000 clones, over 70% seen once. The sequenced sample consisted of peripheral blood. All receptors derive from a man aged 55 to 69 with acute or convalescent COVID-19.

This rearrangement joins TRBV11-3 to TRBJ2-6; possibly TRBD2 for D (5 bases). The length of the CDR3 is 17 residues. With 3 bases removed from V and 4 bases from J, the gap between germline ends came to 16 bases. Per germline, CDR1 SGHNT and CDR2 YENEEA. The CDR3 coding sequence is TGTGCCAGCAGCTTCCGACTGGCGGGCGCCGGGGCCAACGTCCTGACTTTC. Translating gives CASSFRLAGAGANVLTF.

This rearrangement joins TRBV6-2 or TRBV6-3 to TRBJ2-2; 7 nucleotides agree with TRBD2. Germline values: CDR1 MNHEY, CDR2 SVGEGT. The CDR3 loop spans 15 amino acids. Unmatched junction bases numbered 8, after V lost 4 bases and J lost 6 bases. In nucleotides, the CDR3 is TGTGCCAGCAGTTCCCGGCGAGCGGGGCCCGGGGAGCTGTTTTTT. This gives the protein CASSSRRAGPGELFF.

The rearrangement uses TRBV10-3 and TRBJ2-3, with D possibly matching TRBD2 (5 bases). V shed 2 bases and J shed 2 bases, with 11 bases lying between them. Germline V CDR1 and CDR2: ENHRY, SYGVKD. The CDR3 runs 15 residues. The CDR3 DNA is TGTGCCATCAGTGAGACCAGACGGGACACAGATACGCAGTATTTT. Amino acid sequence: CAISETRRDTDTQYF.

V usage is TRBV3-1 (or the pseudogene TRBV3-2) and J usage is TRBJ2-1; the match to TRBD2 covers 14 bases. Germline CDR1 is LGHDT and CDR2 is YNNKEL (reference sequence). Trimming cost V 1 base and J 2 bases; bases outside gene matches: 10. The CDR3 spans 20 residues. The CDR3 region is CASSQVGLAGGFVAYNEQFF. The CDR3 DNA reads as TGTGCCAGCAGCCAAGTCGGACTAGCGGGAGGTTTTGTTGCCTACAATGAGCAGTTCTTC.

The V gene is TRBV6-5, the J gene TRBJ2-7; TRBD2 matches 8 bases. V was clipped by 8 bases and J by 2 bases; unmatched bases: 11. The CDR3 contains 15 residues. CDR1 is MNHEY, CDR2 SVGAGI, per germline. The CDR3 loop reads CASGGRSGQTYEQYF. The CDR3 DNA is TGTGCCAGCGGCGGGAGGAGTGGACAGACCTACGAGCAGTACTTC.

The chain employs TRBV11-3 and TRBJ1-1, with 8 bases aligning to TRBD1. Per the germline V gene, CDR1 is SGHNT and CDR2 is YENEEA. The CDR3 extends over 14 amino acids. V trimming: 3 bases; J trimming: 1 base; junction bases outside the gene matches: 1. This CDR3 reads CASSFQGANTEAFF. The CDR3 DNA reads TGTGCCAGCAGCTTCCAGGGGGCGAACACTGAAGCTTTCTTT. Complete variable domain (other parts from reference TRBV11-3 and TRBJ1-1): EAGVVQSPRYKIIEKKQPVAFWCNPISGHNTLYWYLQNLGQGPELLIRYENEEAVDDSQLPKDRFSAERLKGVDSTLKIQPAELGDSAVYLCASSFQGANTEAFFGQGTRLTVV.

This chain connects TRBV7-3 to TRBJ2-1, with TRBD1 matching over 10 bases. CDR3 length equals 17 residues. Trimming cost V 1 base and J 9 bases; bases outside gene matches: 12. Germline-derived CDR1 and CDR2 are SGHTA and FQGTGA. The CDR3 here is CASSLRTGGFFDSEQFF. The DNA of the CDR3 is TGTGCCAGCAGCTTAAGGACAGGGGGATTTTTCGATAGTGAGCAGTTCTTC.

The J gene is TRBJ2-5, the V gene TRBV4-1, with a possible D match to TRBD2 (6 bases). Trimming cost V 8 bases and J 5 bases, with 18 bases left between them. The CDR3 sequence is 14 residues long. Germline assignment: CDR1 MGHRA and CDR2 YSYEKL. The DNA of the CDR3 is TGCGCCAGCGAGTCCCGCGGTGGGGGGGAGACCCAGTACTTC. It encodes CASESRGGGETQYF.